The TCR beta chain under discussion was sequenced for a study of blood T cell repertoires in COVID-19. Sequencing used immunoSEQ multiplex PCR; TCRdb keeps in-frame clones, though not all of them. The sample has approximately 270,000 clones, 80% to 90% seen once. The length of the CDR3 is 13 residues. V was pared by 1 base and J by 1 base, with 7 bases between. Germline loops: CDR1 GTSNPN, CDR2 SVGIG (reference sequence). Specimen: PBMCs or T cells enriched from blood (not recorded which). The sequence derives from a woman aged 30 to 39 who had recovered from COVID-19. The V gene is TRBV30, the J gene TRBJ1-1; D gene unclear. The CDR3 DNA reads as TGTGCCTGGAGTGCCAGTCCGAACACTGAAGCTTTCTTT. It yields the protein CAWSASPNTEAFF.